The T cell receptor (beta chain) described here comes from a study of T cell responses to AZD1222 COVID-19 vaccine. As for the study in general: Second doses at about 4 or about 12 weeks were pooled.

Study outcomes and limitations: Clonal diversity was possibly underestimated, and the donors were mostly white British, with more females. Unmutated variant regions are reportedly the target of nearly half of TCRs that are spike-specific. Repertoire sampling was restricted to post-peak T cell response timepoints.

Trimming stripped 0 bases from V and 15 bases from J, with 18 bases between. CDR3 size: 14 residues. Per germline, CDR1 LNHNV and CDR2 YYDKDF (reference sequence). About this clone itself: Its cognate antigen is unknown.

Assay used: immunoSEQ multiplex PCR; TCRdb lists only in-frame clones, some missing. The sample has about 130,000 clones, about 90% seen once; the top ten hold about 2%. The specimen comprised peripheral blood, sampled on day 0 of AZD1222 vaccination. The TCR comes from an adult in good health. The chain uses TRBV15 and TRBJ1-5; D gene ambiguous. CDR3 in amino acids: CATSRDRASQYPHF. CDR3 sequence (DNA): TGTGCCACCAGCAGAGATCGGGCATCTCAGTATCCGCATTTT.